A single sample gave rise to the 32 T cell receptor beta chains below, sequenced in a study of spatial heterogeneity in lung cancer. Time point in this sample: sample taken at primary tumor resection. TCRdb re-analysed the 5' RACE reads in MiXCR, keeping a single row per CDR3 protein. The sample has about 16,000 distinct CDR3 sequences; around 6.5% are singletons. Findings and caveats of the study: Mutation tallies in tumors tracked expanded intratumoral alpha and beta TCR counts.

The antigens for these receptors are not known. The sample was lung tumor tissue, taken at surgery. These receptors originate from a female donor with early-stage non-small cell lung cancer.

In this sample, this clonotype turned up many times. Because this beta chain is a stray read in a library intended to capture alpha chains, its abundance should not be given much weight. The chain carries TRBV4-2 and TRBJ2-7; 8 nucleotides match TRBD1. This CDR3 contains 17 residues. Germline CDR1 reads LGHNA; CDR2 reads YNFKEQ. V dropped 0 bases and J dropped 6; count of bases not matched to a gene: 13. CDR3: CASSQEDSRTGLSEQYF. For the CDR3, the DNA is TGTGCCAGCAGCCAAGAAGATTCGAGGACAGGGCTTTCCGAGCAGTACTTC.

There are many counts of this clonotype. This beta chain is an unintended read in a library built for alpha chains; its size means little. V gene TRBV5-1 combines with J gene TRBJ2-7, with 8 bases lining up with TRBD2. The V and J ends lost 0 bases and 3 bases, in that order; junction bases with no gene match: 8. The CDR3 has 16 residues. Germline V lookup: CDR1 SGHRS, CDR2 YFSETQ. This CDR3 is CASSLGSSGLGYEQYF. For the CDR3, the DNA is TGCGCCAGCAGCTTGGGCTCTAGCGGGTTGGGCTACGAGCAGTACTTC.

This clonotype appeared many times. The library was designed around alpha chains, so this beta chain is a stray read whose abundance carries little weight. The chain carries TRBV15 and TRBJ2-5; D gene unclear. The CDR3 extends over 11 amino acids. Trimming cost V 0 bases and J 5 bases, with 1 base left between them. The germline V gene encodes CDR1 LNHNV and CDR2 YYDKDF (reference sequence). CDR3 bases: TGTGCCACCAGCAGAGAGGAGACCCAGTACTTC. Translating gives CATSREETQYF.

This clonotype has a count of ten or more. This beta chain appears as a stray read in a library generated for alpha chains; its size is not informative. The chain recombines TRBV12-3 or TRBV12-4 with TRBJ1-5, with TRBD1 as a possible D gene (5 bases). The CDR3 has 15 residues. Trimming took off 2 bases at V and 0 bases at J, with 8 bases between the two ends. For the CDR3, the DNA is TGTGCCAGCAGTTTACGACAGAATAGCAATCAGCCCCAGCATTTT. Translation: CASSLRQNSNQPQHF.

Worth noting for this clonotype: This beta chain is a stray sequence in a library constructed for alpha chains; its clone size is not meaningful. This chain uses TRBV7-2 with TRBJ1-6, with a weak D call TRBD1 (5 bases). This CDR3 contains 15 residues. The V gene's germline CDR1 is SGHTA and CDR2 FQGNSA. V shed 3 bases and J shed 6 bases, with 12 bases lying between them. The CDR3 coding sequence is TGTGCCAGCAGCTTTAAACAGAGGGGTAATTCACCCCTCCACTTT. Protein sequence: CASSFKQRGNSPLHF.

This clonotype was recorded many times. An end of the junction does not agree with germline; a read error may underlie this. A library made for alpha chains picked up this beta chain off target, so its size means little. The chain is built from TRBV2 and TRBJ1-1, with 7 bases identical to TRBD1. The germline gives CDR1 SNHLY, CDR2 FYNNEI. The CDR3 consists of 13 residues. The CDR3 spells CASSEDRGDEVFF. The CDR3, as DNA: TGTGCCAGCAGTGAAGACAGGGGAGACGAAGTTTTCTTT.

In this sample, this clonotype turned up many times. Because this beta chain is a stray read in a library intended to capture alpha chains, its abundance should not be given much weight. CDR3 amino acids: CASSPTRGQREQYF. Written as DNA, the CDR3 is TGTGCCAGCTCACCGACCAGGGGGCAGCGCGAGCAGTACTTC. The V and J genes are TRBV18 and TRBJ2-7; 8 bases are a match to TRBD1. The CDR3 has 14 amino acids. Looked up from germline, CDR1 is KGHSH and CDR2 is LQKENI. The trim removed 3 bases at V and 6 bases at J, leaving 7 bases unmatched.

In its sample, this clonotype is medium-sized. This beta chain turned up in a library designed for alpha chains; as an off-target read, its abundance says little. V is TRBV5-1 and J is TRBJ1-2; D uncertain. The CDR3 loop spans 14 amino acids. Per germline, CDR1 SGHRS and CDR2 YFSETQ. The V gene lost 2 bases and the J gene lost 0 bases, with 8 bases spanning the gap. This CDR3 reads CASSFGNSNYGYTF. The CDR3 coding sequence is TGCGCCAGCAGCTTCGGGAATTCTAACTATGGCTACACCTTC.

This clonotype was counted at least ten times. This beta chain is a stray read from a library made for alpha chains; its abundance is not meaningful. The chain couples TRBV18 to TRBJ1-3, with a possible D match to TRBD1 (6 bases). V was shortened by 6 bases and J by 0 bases, with 12 bases between the two germline ends. The CDR3 has 15 amino acids. The germline gives CDR1 KGHSH, CDR2 LQKENI. The CDR3 nucleotides are TGTGCCAGCTCCACAACAGGGAACTCTGGAAACACCATATATTTT. Translated: CASSTTGNSGNTIYF.

In this sample, this clonotype turned up a few times. This beta chain came through as a stray read in a library set up for alpha chains, and its size says little. V and J are TRBV6-6 and TRBJ1-5; D may be TRBD1 (5 bases). Trimming removed 7 bases at V and 3 bases at J, with 16 bases between. Germline loops: CDR1 MNHNY, CDR2 SVGAGI (reference sequence). CDR3 size: 15 residues. CDR3 nucleotides: TGTGCCAGCACCATATTACGACAGCCCAATCAGCCCCAGCATTTT. Protein: CASTILRQPNQPQHF.

This clonotype was observed at least ten times. This beta chain is off target for a library built for alpha chains, so its abundance means little. The gene calls are TRBV29-1 and TRBJ2-2; tentatively, D is TRBD1 (6 bases). CDR3 length: 13 residues. Per the germline V gene, CDR1 is SQVTM and CDR2 is ANQGSEA. Trimming stripped 5 bases from V and 3 bases from J, with 10 bases between. CDR3 residues: CSVFRTDTGELFF. For the CDR3, the DNA is TGCAGCGTTTTCAGGACAGACACCGGGGAGCTGTTTTTT.

This clonotype has a handful of counts. Because the library targeted alpha chains, this beta chain is an off-target read whose size means little. The chain employs TRBV5-4 and TRBJ1-6, with 12 bases fitting TRBD1. V trimming: 4 bases; J trimming: 9 bases; junction bases outside the gene matches: 8. Germline V gives CDR1 SGHNT, CDR2 YYREEE (reference sequence). The CDR3 length is 16 residues. The CDR3 nucleotides are TGTGCCAGCAGCAGAAAGGGACAGGGGGCAAGTTCACCCCTCCACTTT. Its translation: CASSRKGQGASSPLHF.

In this sample, this clonotype turned up many times. Since it is a stray read in a library aimed at alpha chains, this beta chain has a size that is not meaningful. J is TRBJ2-7 and V is TRBV9, with D perhaps matching TRBD2 (6 bases). The CDR3 runs to 13 residues. V was shortened by 0 bases and J by 2 bases, with 6 bases between the two germline ends. Germline CDR1 and CDR2: SGDLS and YYNGEE. The CDR3 sequence is CASSVGLAYEQYF. The CDR3 coding sequence is TGTGCCAGCAGCGTAGGACTAGCCTACGAGCAGTACTTC. The full variable domain, rest sourced from reference TRBV9 and TRBJ2-7, is DSGVTQTPKHLITATGQRVTLRCSPRSGDLSVYWYQQSLDQGLQFLIQYYNGEERAKGNILERFSAQQFPDLHSELNLSSLELGDSALYFCASSVGLAYEQYFGPGTRLTVT.

In this sample, this clonotype turned up many times. This beta chain was picked up by a library intended for alpha chains and is off target, so its count carries little meaning. This sequence joins TRBV7-3 and TRBJ1-2, with D hard to call. Looked up from germline, CDR1 is SGHTA and CDR2 is FQGTGA. This CDR3 spans 13 amino acids. V lost 1 base and J lost 4, with 7 bases in between. The CDR3 DNA sequence: TGTGCCAGCAGCTTAAACATGGGCTATGGCTACACCTTC. Translation gives CASSLNMGYGYTF.

Remarks on this clonotype: This beta chain lies outside the target of a library built for alpha chains; its clone size means little. This sequence joins TRBV25-1 and TRBJ2-5, with no clear D. The germline V gene encodes CDR1 MGHDK and CDR2 SYGVNS. Trimming removed 0 bases from V and 2 bases from J, with 10 bases in between. This CDR3 is 15 amino acids long. The CDR3 DNA reads TGTGCCAGCAGTGAATATATAGGCCAGCAAGAGACCCAGTACTTC. It encodes CASSEYIGQQETQYF.

This clonotype was detected many times. A library made for alpha chains picked up this beta chain off target, so its size means little. This chain joins TRBV3-1 and TRBJ2-1; TRBD2 matches 10 bases. CDR3 length equals 16 residues. Germline trimming cut 1 base from V and 8 bases from J; bases unmatched to any gene: 8. Germline loops: CDR1 LGHDT, CDR2 YNNKEL (reference sequence). The CDR3 DNA reads as TGTGCCAGCAGCCAAGGGCGTCGACTAGCGGGTCATGAGCAGTTCTTC. Its translation: CASSQGRRLAGHEQFF.

Only a few counts were recorded for this clonotype. Found in a library prepared for alpha chains, this beta chain is an off-target read, and its abundance has little meaning. This sequence joins TRBV7-2 and TRBJ2-2, with 12 nucleotides matching TRBD1. The CDR3 is made up of 14 amino acids. V shed 6 bases, J shed 5 bases, and the junction held 1 base outside the gene matches. Germline V gene sequence: CDR1 SGHTA, CDR2 FQGNSA. The CDR3 sequence: CASRGQGATGELFF. The CDR3 nucleotides are TGTGCCAGCAGGGGACAGGGGGCAACCGGGGAGCTGTTTTTT.

This clonotype showed up many times. This beta chain came through as a stray read in a library set up for alpha chains, and its size says little. The chain has TRBV4-2 and TRBJ2-6, with no clear D. The germline V and J ends were trimmed by 0 bases and 4 bases, with 13 bases remaining between them. Germline assignment: CDR1 LGHNA and CDR2 YNFKEQ. This CDR3 is built from 17 residues. CDR3 amino acids: CASSQDRTASGANVLTF. CDR3 in DNA: TGTGCCAGCAGCCAAGATCGGACGGCTTCAGGGGCCAACGTCCTGACTTTC.

Regarding this clonotype: This beta chain represents an off-target read in a library built for alpha chains; its size is of limited meaning. The rearrangement links TRBV3-1 to TRBJ2-7, with 7 bases aligning to TRBD1. The CDR3 extends over 14 amino acids. With V trimmed by 5 bases and J by 4 bases, 8 bases remained unmatched. Per germline, CDR1 LGHDT and CDR2 YNNKEL (reference sequence). CDR3: CASSSGQGVYEQYF. The CDR3 DNA follows: TGTGCCAGCAGCTCCGGCCAGGGGGTTTACGAGCAGTACTTC.

This clonotype was seen at least ten times. Found in a library prepared for alpha chains, this beta chain is an off-target read, and its abundance has little meaning. The rearrangement joins TRBV5-5 to TRBJ2-1, with 7 bases lining up with TRBD2. With 4 bases clipped from V and 0 bases from J, the junction kept 4 bases outside the gene matches. The CDR3 is 15 residues long. Per germline, CDR1 SGHKS and CDR2 YYEKEE (reference sequence). CDR3 sequence reads: CASSPGGSSYNEQFF. Written as DNA, the CDR3 is TGTGCCAGCAGCCCCGGGGGGAGCTCCTACAATGAGCAGTTCTTC.

By frequency in the sample, this clonotype is medium-sized (0.01 to 0.1%). A library prepared for alpha chains yielded this beta chain as an off-target read; its size is of little meaning. This sequence joins TRBV20-1 and TRBJ1-5; D remains unclear. Trimming cost V 3 bases and J 0 bases, with 9 bases left between them. The CDR3 is made up of 14 amino acids. The germline V gene encodes CDR1 DFQATT and CDR2 SNEGSKA (reference sequence). CDR3 in amino acids: CSARQPYSNQPQHF. The CDR3 bases are TGCAGTGCTAGGCAGCCCTATAGCAATCAGCCCCAGCATTTT.

This clonotype was picked up many times. Since it is a stray read in a library aimed at alpha chains, this beta chain has a size that is not meaningful. The V gene is TRBV29-1, the J gene TRBJ2-5, with D unresolved. The length of the CDR3 is 13 residues. Germline-derived CDR1 and CDR2 are SQVTM and ANQGSEA. Trimming removed 3 bases from V and 5 bases from J, with 13 bases in between. The CDR3 spells CSVEVLVGETQYF. CDR3 bases: TGCAGCGTTGAGGTCCTAGTGGGGGAGACCCAGTACTTC.

At least ten counts were recorded for this clonotype. A library prepared for alpha chains yielded this beta chain as an off-target read; its size is of little meaning. The V and J genes are TRBV6-4 and TRBJ2-1; 11 positions match TRBD2. V was clipped by 6 bases and J by 9 bases; unmatched bases: 10. This CDR3 comprises 15 residues. The germline CDR1 and CDR2 sequences are MRHNA and SNTAGT. CDR3 sequence: CASSALAGGSGEQFF. CDR3 nucleotides: TGTGCCAGCAGCGCCCTAGCGGGGGGATCGGGTGAGCAGTTCTTC.

This clonotype was observed many times. In a library made to pick up alpha chains, this beta chain is a stray read with a size that means little. This chain links TRBV6-2 or TRBV6-3 with TRBJ2-3; D gene unclear. V was clipped by 8 bases and J by 0 bases, with 9 bases between them. There are 13 residues in the CDR3. Germline V gene data show CDR1 as MNHEY and CDR2 as SVGEGT. The CDR3 DNA is TGTGCCAGCCTGACTGCTAGCACAGATACGCAGTATTTT. Protein: CASLTASTDTQYF.

This clonotype was recorded many times. Because the library targeted alpha chains, this beta chain is an off-target read whose size means little. V usage is TRBV2 and J usage is TRBJ2-1; 12 bases are shared with TRBD2. V lost 8 bases to trimming and J lost 2 bases; unmatched junction nucleotides: 4. The CDR3 totals 15 residues. Germline CDR1 reads SNHLY; CDR2 reads FYNNEI. DNA of the CDR3: TGTGCCAGCTTCCGGACTAGCGGGGCCTACAATGAGCAGTTCTTC. Its translation: CASFRTSGAYNEQFF.

By frequency in the sample, this clonotype is medium-sized. This beta chain is a stray sequence in a library constructed for alpha chains; its clone size is not meaningful. The chain combines TRBV12-3 or TRBV12-4 with TRBJ2-4, with D tentatively TRBD1 (5 bases). The CDR3 extends over 12 amino acids. V gave up 8 bases and J gave up 4 bases, with 9 bases separating them. CDR3 bases: TGTGCCAGCGCGCAGGGAAAAAACATTCAGTACTTC. Translated, it gives CASAQGKNIQYF.

This clonotype was counted ten times or more. This beta chain is a stray sequence in a library constructed for alpha chains; its clone size is not meaningful. This rearrangement joins TRBV9 to TRBJ2-5, with TRBD2 matching 8 bases. Germline-derived CDR1 and CDR2 are SGDLS and YYNGEE. V dropped 0 bases and J dropped 5; count of bases not matched to a gene: 9. This CDR3 has 16 amino acids. CDR3 coding DNA: TGTGCCAGCAGCGTAGATGGTAGCGGGGTTAGGGAGACCCAGTACTTC. It specifies CASSVDGSGVRETQYF.

This clonotype ranks as medium-sized (0.01 to 0.1%). This beta chain appears as a stray read in a library generated for alpha chains; its size is not informative. CDR3 bases: TGTGCCAGCAGCTTAAGATGGTCTAGCACAGATACGCAGTATTTT. This sequence encodes CASSLRWSSTDTQYF. The V gene is TRBV7-2, the J gene TRBJ2-3, with D unclear. Looked up from germline, CDR1 is SGHTA and CDR2 is FQGNSA. There are 15 residues in the CDR3. Trimming removed 2 bases from V and 0 bases from J, with 9 bases in between.

This clonotype was counted ten times or more. The library was designed around alpha chains, so this beta chain is a stray read whose abundance carries little weight. The chain couples TRBV11-2 to TRBJ2-2, with no clear D. Trimming cost V 3 bases and J 1 base, with 6 bases left between them. This CDR3 comprises 14 residues. The germline CDR1 and CDR2 sequences are SGHAT and FQNNGV. The CDR3 here is CASSFLGNTGELFF. The CDR3 nucleotides read TGTGCCAGCAGCTTCTTAGGGAACACCGGGGAGCTGTTTTTT.

This clonotype has at least ten counts. The library was prepared for alpha chains; this beta chain is a stray read, so its frequency means little. The chain is built from TRBV28 and TRBJ2-7; D uncertain. V gave up 6 bases and J gave up 0 bases, with 9 bases separating them. This CDR3 comprises 13 residues. Germline V gene lookup returns CDR1 MDHEN and CDR2 SYDVKM. CDR3 in amino acids: CASRLQSSYEQYF. The CDR3 region has the DNA TGTGCCAGCAGATTACAAAGCTCCTACGAGCAGTACTTC.

By its share, this clonotype is medium-sized (0.01 to 0.1%). For a library built for alpha chains, this beta chain is a stray read; little rests on its size. V and J are TRBV12-3 or TRBV12-4 and TRBJ1-1, with a possible D match to TRBD1 (5 bases). V dropped 5 bases and J dropped 8 bases, with 15 bases sitting between them. The CDR3 runs 13 residues. The CDR3 region has the DNA TGTGCCAGCAGTCCCCGGCGGGGGGAGGAAGCTTTCTTT. Amino acids: CASSPRRGEEAFF.

This clonotype occurred a few times. Since the library was made to target alpha chains, this beta chain is a stray read and its abundance is not meaningful. The chain links TRBV12-5 to TRBJ2-3; no clear D gene. Germline CDR1 LGHNT, CDR2 FRNRAP. V dropped 7 bases and J dropped 1 base, with 3 bases sitting between them. This CDR3 comprises 11 residues. The CDR3, as DNA: TGTGCTAGTGAACGCACAGATACGCAGTATTTT. Translation gives CASERTDTQYF.